One and the same sample provided the 14 T cell receptor beta chains below, sequenced in a study of T cells in Graves' hyperthyroidism and ophthalmopathy (dated by TCRdb to the late 2010s). Preparation of the library involved multiplex PCR. Instrument on record: Illumina HiSeq 2000. The TCR beta CDR3 regions were amplified from the RNA transcripts. For the first round of RT-PCR on the TCR CDR3, the HTBI primer set was used together with the Qiagen OneStep RT-PCR kit. The public reads were reprocessed in TCRdb via fastp at Q25 and MiXCR, keeping in-frame beta chains. Each CDR3 protein appears once, grouped with its most common genes and DNA. The sample table shows roughly 720,000 distinct CDR3 sequences, and roughly 17% are seen once. About 14% of the sample lies in the top ten. Specimen: blood. Receptors originate from a man in his fifties or sixties with Graves' hyperthyroidism.

The V and J genes are TRBV27 and TRBJ2-5, with unresolved D. This CDR3 spans 17 amino acids. From germline, CDR1 is MNHEY and CDR2 SMNVEV (reference sequence). The V gene lost 3 bases and the J gene lost 1 base, with 18 bases spanning the gap. The CDR3 reads CASSFLTSGGAQETQYF. As DNA, the CDR3 is TGTGCCAGCAGTTTTCTGACCTCCGGCGGAGCCCAAGAGACCCAGTACTTC.

This clonotype was seen at least ten times. The chain links TRBV28 to TRBJ2-7; maybe TRBD1 (6 bases). V was trimmed by 5 bases and J by 0 bases, leaving 14 bases between them. The CDR3 runs to 15 residues. From germline, CDR1 is MDHEN and CDR2 SYDVKM. The CDR3 spells CASSTGSLTSYEQYF. DNA of the CDR3: TGTGCCAGCAGTACAGGGAGTCTGACCTCCTACGAGCAGTACTTC.

This clonotype was counted ten times or more. The rearrangement uses TRBV30 and TRBJ2-3; 9 nucleotides line up with TRBD1. V shed 4 bases, J shed 6 bases, and the junction held 11 bases outside the gene matches. This CDR3 is 15 amino acids long. The germline CDR1 and CDR2 sequences are GTSNPN and SVGIG (reference sequence). The CDR3 DNA reads as TGTGCCTGGACCACGGGACAGGGTTTAGCGGATACGCAGTATTTT. This gives the protein CAWTTGQGLADTQYF.

On this clonotype: A read error may account for a junction end that differs from germline. The rearrangement uses TRBV6-1 and TRBJ2-2, with D possibly matching TRBD2 (5 bases). The germline V gene has CDR1 MNHNS and CDR2 SASEGT. This CDR3 comprises 11 residues. The CDR3: CASMITGELLF. The DNA for the CDR3 is TGTGCCAGCATGATCACCGGGGAGCTGTTGTTT.

This clonotype was observed at least ten times. The V call is TRBV27, the J call TRBJ1-3; 7 nucleotides line up with TRBD1. The junction had 6 bases not matched to a gene; V was cut back by 5 bases and J by 2 bases. The CDR3 is made up of 15 amino acids. CDR1 MNHEY and CDR2 SMNVEV come from the germline V gene (reference sequence). The CDR3 here is CASSPSGGAGNTIYF. CDR3 DNA: TGTGCCAGCAGTCCGTCAGGGGGTGCTGGAAACACCATATATTTT.

A word on this clonotype: One junction end does not reproduce the germline sequence, and a read error may be involved. V gene TRBV7-2 combines with J gene TRBJ1-2, with a tentative D call TRBD1 (6 bases). Looked up from germline, CDR1 is SGHTA and CDR2 is FQGNSA. The CDR3 has 13 amino acids. The CDR3 region is CGSSVQGLDGYTF. CDR3 DNA sequence: TGTGGCAGCAGCGTTCAGGGGCTTGATGGCTACACCTTC.

This clonotype was detected many times. CDR3 DNA: TGTGCCAGCAGCCCCGGCAGGGGATGGACTGAAGCTTTCTTT. As protein: CASSPGRGWTEAFF. The gene calls are TRBV2 and TRBJ1-1; weak D call: TRBD1 (6 bases). V lost 6 bases and J lost 5, with 16 bases in between. The CDR3 has 14 residues. CDR1 is SNHLY and CDR2 is FYNNEI in the germline V gene.

V and J are TRBV28 and TRBJ2-2; D is unclear. Trimming left V 10 bases short and J 6 bases short, with 12 bases between. Germline loops: CDR1 MDHEN, CDR2 SYDVKM. The CDR3 extends over 12 amino acids. CDR3 in DNA: TGTGCCACCTTGAGTTTCGCCGGGGAGCTGTTTTTT. Amino acids: CATLSFAGELFF.

In its sample, this clonotype was seen many times. This chain joins TRBV4-3 and TRBJ2-3; 7 bases are shared with TRBD1. V dropped 2 bases and J dropped 0; count of bases not matched to a gene: 8. The germline V gene has CDR1 LGHNA and CDR2 YSLEER. The length of the CDR3 is 17 residues. The CDR3 is CASSQTTGASSTDTQYF. In nucleotides, the CDR3 is TGCGCCAGCAGCCAAACCACAGGGGCTTCTAGCACAGATACGCAGTATTTT.

Ten or more counts support this clonotype. The chain has TRBV10-3 and TRBJ2-1; D ambiguous. The CDR3 loop spans 16 amino acids. Germline V gene lookup returns CDR1 ENHRY and CDR2 SYGVKD. The V and J ends lost 2 bases and 1 base respectively, with 12 bases between them. The CDR3 nucleotides are TGTGCCATCAGTGAGGGCAGCTTATGGTCCTACAATGAGCAGTTCTTC. Amino acids: CAISEGSLWSYNEQFF.

The table lists this clonotype with many counts. The V and J genes are TRBV15 and TRBJ2-7; a weak D match, TRBD2 (5 bases). Germline values: CDR1 LNHNV, CDR2 YYDKDF (reference sequence). This CDR3 contains 15 residues. Trimming cost V 3 bases and J 2 bases, with 14 bases left between them. The CDR3 coding sequence is TGTGCCACCAGCAGGAGAGGACTGGTAACCTACGAGCAGTACTTC. The encoded protein is CATSRRGLVTYEQYF.

This clonotype was counted a few times. This chain links TRBV5-8 with TRBJ1-2; D gene uncertain. CDR3 length: 12 amino acids. Trimming stripped 1 base from V and 8 bases from J, with 9 bases between. CDR1 and CDR2 from the germline V gene are SGHTS and YDEGEE. The CDR3 nucleotides are TGTGCCAGCAGCTTGCGGCACGAAGGCTACACCTTC. It yields the protein CASSLRHEGYTF.

This clonotype was observed many times. The chain joins TRBV30 to TRBJ1-1, with D perhaps TRBD1 (5 bases). The CDR3 spans 15 residues. CDR1 and CDR2 from the germline V gene are GTSNPN and SVGIG (reference sequence). Between the trimmed V and J ends, which lost 3 bases and 3 bases, there was a span of 17 bases. The CDR3 nucleotides read TGTGCCTGGAGCCACCGAGCAGGGTACGACACTGAAGCTTTCTTT. It encodes CAWSHRAGYDTEAFF.

This clonotype was recorded a few times. This chain joins TRBV3-1 and TRBJ2-1; 9 positions match TRBD2. The CDR3 is 15 residues long. J was trimmed by 6 bases and V by 6 bases; bases with no gene match: 9. Germline lookup yields CDR1 LGHDT and CDR2 YNNKEL (reference sequence). CDR3 in amino acids: CASSLAGTPVNEQFF. For the CDR3, the DNA is TGTGCCAGCAGTCTAGCGGGAACGCCAGTCAATGAGCAGTTCTTC.